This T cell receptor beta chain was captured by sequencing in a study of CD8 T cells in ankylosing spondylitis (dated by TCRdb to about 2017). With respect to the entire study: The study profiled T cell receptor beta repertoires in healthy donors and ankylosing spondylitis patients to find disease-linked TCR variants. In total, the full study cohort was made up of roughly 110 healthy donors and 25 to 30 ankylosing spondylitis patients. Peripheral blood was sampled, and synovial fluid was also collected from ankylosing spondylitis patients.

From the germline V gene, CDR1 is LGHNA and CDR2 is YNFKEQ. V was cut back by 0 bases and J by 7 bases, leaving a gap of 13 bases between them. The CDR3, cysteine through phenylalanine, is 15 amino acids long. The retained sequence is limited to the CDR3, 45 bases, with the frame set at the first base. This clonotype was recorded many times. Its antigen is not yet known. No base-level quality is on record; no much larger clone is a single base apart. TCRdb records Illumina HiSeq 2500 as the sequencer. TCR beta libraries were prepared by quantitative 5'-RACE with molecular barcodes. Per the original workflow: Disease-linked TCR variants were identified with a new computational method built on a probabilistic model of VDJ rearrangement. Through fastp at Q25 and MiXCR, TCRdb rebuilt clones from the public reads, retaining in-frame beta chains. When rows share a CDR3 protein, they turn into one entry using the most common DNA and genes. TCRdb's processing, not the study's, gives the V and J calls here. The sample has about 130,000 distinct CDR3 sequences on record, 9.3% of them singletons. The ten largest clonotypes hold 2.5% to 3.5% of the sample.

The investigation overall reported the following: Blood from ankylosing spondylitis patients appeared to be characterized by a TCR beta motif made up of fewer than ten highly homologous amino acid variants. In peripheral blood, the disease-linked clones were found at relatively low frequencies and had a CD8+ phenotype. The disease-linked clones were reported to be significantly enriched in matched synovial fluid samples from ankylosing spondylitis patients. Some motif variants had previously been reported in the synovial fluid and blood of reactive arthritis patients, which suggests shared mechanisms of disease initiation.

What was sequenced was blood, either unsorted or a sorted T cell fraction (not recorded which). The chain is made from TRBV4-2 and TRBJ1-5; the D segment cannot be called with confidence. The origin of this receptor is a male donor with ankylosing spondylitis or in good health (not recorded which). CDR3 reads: CASSQERKEGQPQHF. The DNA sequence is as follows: TGTGCCAGCAGCCAAGAGAGAAAGGAAGGACAGCCCCAGCATTTT.